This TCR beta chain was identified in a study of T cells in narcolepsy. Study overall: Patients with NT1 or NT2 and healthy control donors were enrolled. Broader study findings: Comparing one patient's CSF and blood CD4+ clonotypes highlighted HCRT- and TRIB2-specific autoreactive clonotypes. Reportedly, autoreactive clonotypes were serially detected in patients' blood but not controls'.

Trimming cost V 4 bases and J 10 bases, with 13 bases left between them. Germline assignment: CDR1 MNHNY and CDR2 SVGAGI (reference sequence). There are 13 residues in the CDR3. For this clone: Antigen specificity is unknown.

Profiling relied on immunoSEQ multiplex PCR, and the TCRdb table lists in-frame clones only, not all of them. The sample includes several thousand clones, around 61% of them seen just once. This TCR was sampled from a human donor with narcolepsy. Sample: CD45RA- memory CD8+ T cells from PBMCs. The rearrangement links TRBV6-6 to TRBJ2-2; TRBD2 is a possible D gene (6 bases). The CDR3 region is CASSSGGGEELFF. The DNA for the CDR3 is TGTGCCAGCAGTTCTGGGGGAGGCGAGGAGCTGTTTTTT.